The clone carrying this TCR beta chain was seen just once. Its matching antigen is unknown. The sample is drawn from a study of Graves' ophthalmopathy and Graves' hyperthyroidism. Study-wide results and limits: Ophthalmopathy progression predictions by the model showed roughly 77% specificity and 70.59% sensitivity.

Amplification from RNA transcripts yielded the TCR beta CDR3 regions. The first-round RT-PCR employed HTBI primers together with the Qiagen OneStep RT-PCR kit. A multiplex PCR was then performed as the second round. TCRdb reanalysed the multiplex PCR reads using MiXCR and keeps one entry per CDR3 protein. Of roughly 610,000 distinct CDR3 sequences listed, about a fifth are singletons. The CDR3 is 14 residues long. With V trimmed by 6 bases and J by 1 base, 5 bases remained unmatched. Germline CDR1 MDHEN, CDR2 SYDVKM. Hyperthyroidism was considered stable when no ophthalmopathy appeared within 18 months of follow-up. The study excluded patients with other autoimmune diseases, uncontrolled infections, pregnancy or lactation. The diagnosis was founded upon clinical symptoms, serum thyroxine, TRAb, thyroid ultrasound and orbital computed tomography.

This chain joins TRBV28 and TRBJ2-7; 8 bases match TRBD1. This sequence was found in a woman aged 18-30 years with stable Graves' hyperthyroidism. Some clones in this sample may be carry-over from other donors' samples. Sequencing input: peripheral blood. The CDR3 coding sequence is TGTGCCAGCAGGGGGGACAGGACTTCCTACGAGCAGTACTTC. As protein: CASRGDRTSYEQYF.